The rows below give T cell receptor beta chains drawn from one sample of a study of blood T cell repertoires in COVID-19. Only in-frame clones appear in the TCRdb table, and some are missing; sequencing was by immunoSEQ multiplex PCR. The sample contains some 160,000 clones, around 83% of which appear only once. Material for sequencing was peripheral blood. The receptors derive from a woman between 65 and 79 years old who had recovered from COVID-19. CDR3s include the opening cysteine and the closing phenylalanine or tryptophan. Fields, in order: J gene, V gene, CDR3 protein.

J gene: TRBJ1-1
V gene: TRBV19
CDR3 protein: CASSGRGDKSLNTEAFF

J gene: TRBJ1-1
V gene: TRBV5-4
CDR3 protein: CASSLADSSTEAFF

J gene: TRBJ1-1
V gene: TRBV5-4
CDR3 protein: CASSLVPGDTEAFF

J gene: TRBJ2-1
V gene: TRBV7-3
CDR3 protein: CASSPPGGDEQFF

J gene: TRBJ2-1
V gene: TRBV7-3
CDR3 protein: CASSNLGTSGSWDEQFF

J gene: TRBJ1-1
V gene: TRBV5-1
CDR3 protein: CASSLDGTGDSREAFF

J gene: TRBJ2-5
V gene: TRBV19
CDR3 protein: CAGSMGRETQYF

J gene: TRBJ1-1
V gene: TRBV2
CDR3 protein: CASSELTGASTEAFF

J gene: TRBJ2-3
V gene: TRBV9
CDR3 protein: CASSEGVWDTQYF

J gene: TRBJ2-7
V gene: TRBV30
CDR3 protein: CAWGGQGSSYEQYF

J gene: TRBJ2-7
V gene: TRBV9
CDR3 protein: CASSVGSGEAYEQYF

J gene: TRBJ2-5
V gene: TRBV27
CDR3 protein: CASSLQGETQYF

J gene: TRBJ1-3
V gene: TRBV9
CDR3 protein: CASSPQPDSYSGNTIYF

J gene: TRBJ1-2
V gene: TRBV28
CDR3 protein: CASSLLRTVRGYTF

J gene: TRBJ1-1
V gene: TRBV7-9
CDR3 protein: CASSGGATEAFF

J gene: TRBJ1-2
V gene: TRBV11-2
CDR3 protein: CASSLGGRGRYGYTF

J gene: TRBJ2-1
V gene: TRBV10-3
CDR3 protein: CAISEFQPSGLEQFF

J gene: TRBJ2-3
V gene: TRBV5-1
CDR3 protein: CASSLAVALTDTQYF

J gene: TRBJ2-3
V gene: TRBV10-3
CDR3 protein: CAIRTTGSVDTQYF

J gene: TRBJ2-2
V gene: TRBV6-5
CDR3 protein: CASSAGDMNTGELFF

J gene: TRBJ1-1
V gene: TRBV7-6
CDR3 protein: CASSLGWVGGPDTEAFF

J gene: TRBJ2-7
V gene: TRBV11-2
CDR3 protein: CASSQSYSPYEQYF

J gene: TRBJ2-2
V gene: TRBV5-1
CDR3 protein: CASSPGQGAYTGELFF

J gene: TRBJ2-1
V gene: TRBV29-1
CDR3 protein: CSVVLLEGLYNEQFF

J gene: TRBJ2-7
V gene: TRBV18
CDR3 protein: CASSQGLVYEQYF

J gene: TRBJ1-2
V gene: TRBV21-1
CDR3 protein: CASGNRDRGLGGYTF

J gene: TRBJ1-1
V gene: TRBV7-8
CDR3 protein: CASSRGRAQGAFF

J gene: TRBJ1-1
V gene: TRBV7-2
CDR3 protein: CASSSAGGAEAFF

J gene: TRBJ2-1
V gene: TRBV4-2
CDR3 protein: CASSQDGRLGTYNEQFF

J gene: TRBJ2-7
V gene: TRBV18
CDR3 protein: CASSPGTGTYEQYF

J gene: TRBJ2-5
V gene: TRBV18
CDR3 protein: CASSPAWGGLGETQYF

J gene: TRBJ2-3
V gene: TRBV3-1/TRBV3-2
CDR3 protein: CASSPHRDTQYF

J gene: TRBJ2-7
V gene: TRBV11-2
CDR3 protein: CASSLGQFYEQYF

J gene: TRBJ2-2
V gene: TRBV20-1
CDR3 protein: CSASGWGGGRANTGELFF

J gene: TRBJ1-2
V gene: TRBV7-9
CDR3 protein: CASSLGPGGGYTF

J gene: TRBJ2-7
V gene: TRBV7-3
CDR3 protein: CASSLSRGSYEQYF

J gene: TRBJ1-2
V gene: TRBV28
CDR3 protein: CASTLGRIYGYTF

J gene: TRBJ1-5
V gene: TRBV19
CDR3 protein: CASAGGQPQHF

J gene: TRBJ2-7
V gene: TRBV10-3
CDR3 protein: CAISPRDMGSGQYF

J gene: TRBJ1-4
V gene: TRBV19
CDR3 protein: CASSMDEVWPGGGKLFF

J gene: TRBJ2-7
V gene: TRBV7-2
CDR3 protein: CASSPSAGTAYEQYF